Sequencing of this T cell receptor beta chain was carried out in a study of Tregs in tolerant kidney transplant recipients. Unstimulated Tregs (CD4+CD25+CD127-) and CD4+CD25- non-Tregs were sorted from PBMCs. This table comes from immunoSEQ multiplex PCR, and its TCRdb copy is limited to in-frame clones, with some not included. This sample's table reports approximately 52,000 clones. The germline V and J ends were trimmed by 5 bases and 2 bases, with 13 bases remaining between them. CDR1 is SGHVS and CDR2 is FNYEAQ in the germline V gene. This CDR3 is built from 15 residues. General observations from the study: Nucleotide sequences could not be compared across some patients' samples due to primer changes. Tolerant patients' donor-specific Tregs expanded beyond overall Tregs, suggesting antigen-driven growth.

In the case of this clone: Its target is not known. From the germline J gene comes the end of the CDR3, since the read stops 3 residues before it.

The clonotype comes from a human donor who received a combined kidney and bone marrow transplant. The specimen was CD4+ T cells from blood, collected before the transplant. The chain links TRBV7-6 to TRBJ1-5, with a tentative D call TRBD1 (6 bases). The CDR3 here is CASSLNSGGNQPQHF. The sequenced CDR3 bases are TGTGCCAGCAGCCTAAATTCAGGGGGCAATCAGCCC.